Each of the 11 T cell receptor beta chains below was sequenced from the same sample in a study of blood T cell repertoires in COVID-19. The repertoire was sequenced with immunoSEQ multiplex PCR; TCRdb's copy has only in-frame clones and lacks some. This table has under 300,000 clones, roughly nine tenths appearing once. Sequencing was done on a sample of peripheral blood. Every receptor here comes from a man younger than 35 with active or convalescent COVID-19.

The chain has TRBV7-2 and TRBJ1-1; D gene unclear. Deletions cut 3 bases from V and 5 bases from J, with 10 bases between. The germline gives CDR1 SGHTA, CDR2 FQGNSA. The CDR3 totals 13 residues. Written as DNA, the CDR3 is TGTGCCAGCAGCTTGGAGGAAGGGACTGAAGCTTTCTTT. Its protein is CASSLEEGTEAFF.

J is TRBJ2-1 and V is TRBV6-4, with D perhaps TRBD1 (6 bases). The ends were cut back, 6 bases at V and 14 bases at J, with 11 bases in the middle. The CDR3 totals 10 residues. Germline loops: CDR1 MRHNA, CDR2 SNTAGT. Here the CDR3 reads CASRKQGKFF. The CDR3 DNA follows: TGTGCCAGCAGGAAACAGGGTAAGTTCTTC.

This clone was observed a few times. As DNA, the CDR3 is TGTGCCACCAGCAAAGATCTGGGCAGGGGAACCGGGGAGCTGTTTTTT. Its translation: CATSKDLGRGTGELFF. This chain links TRBV15 with TRBJ2-2, with TRBD1 as a possible D gene (6 bases). Per the germline V gene, CDR1 is LNHNV and CDR2 is YYDKDF (reference sequence). V lost 4 bases and J 5 bases, leaving 17 bases between the germline ends. The CDR3 runs to 16 residues.

For the CDR3, the DNA is TGTGCCAGTAGACAGGGGAGGAATGAGCAGTTCTTC. Translation: CASRQGRNEQFF. The genes are TRBV19 and TRBJ2-1, with a weak D call TRBD1 (7 bases). The CDR3 has 12 amino acids. Per the germline V gene, CDR1 is LNHDA and CDR2 is SQIVND (reference sequence). Trimming left V 6 bases short and J 7 bases short, with 10 bases between.

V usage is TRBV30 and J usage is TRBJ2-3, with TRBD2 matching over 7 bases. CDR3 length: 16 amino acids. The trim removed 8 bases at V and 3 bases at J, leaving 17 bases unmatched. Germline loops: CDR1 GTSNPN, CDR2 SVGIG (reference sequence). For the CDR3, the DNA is TGTGCCACCGCGGCGCGAGAGCGGGGTTCGACAGATACGCAGTATTTT. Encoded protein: CATAARERGSTDTQYF. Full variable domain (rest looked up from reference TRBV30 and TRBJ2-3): SQTIHQWPATLVQPVGSPLSLECTVEGTSNPNLYWYRQAAGRGLQLLFYSVGIGQISSEVPQNLSASRPQDRQFILSSKKLLLSDSGFYLCATAARERGSTDTQYFGPGTRLTVL.

The CDR3 DNA is TGTGCCAGCAGCTTTTTCATGCAAGAGACCCAGTACTTC. This translates into CASSFFMQETQYF. The chain uses TRBV5-4 and TRBJ2-5; D is ambiguous. Trimming removed 2 bases at V and 2 bases at J, with 7 bases between. The germline V gene has CDR1 SGHNT and CDR2 YYREEE (reference sequence). The CDR3 consists of 13 residues.

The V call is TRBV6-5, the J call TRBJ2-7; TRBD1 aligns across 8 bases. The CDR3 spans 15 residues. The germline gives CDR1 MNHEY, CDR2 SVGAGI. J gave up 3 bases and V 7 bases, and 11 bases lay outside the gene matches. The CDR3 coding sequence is TGTGCCAGCACTCCTTTTCAGGGGGCCAACTACGAGCAGTACTTC. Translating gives CASTPFQGANYEQYF.

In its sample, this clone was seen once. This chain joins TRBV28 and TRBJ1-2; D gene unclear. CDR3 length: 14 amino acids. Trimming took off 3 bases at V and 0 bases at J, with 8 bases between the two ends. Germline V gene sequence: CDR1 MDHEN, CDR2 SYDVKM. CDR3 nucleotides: TGTGCCAGCAGTTTGGGCAGCACTAACTATGGCTACACCTTC. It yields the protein CASSLGSTNYGYTF.

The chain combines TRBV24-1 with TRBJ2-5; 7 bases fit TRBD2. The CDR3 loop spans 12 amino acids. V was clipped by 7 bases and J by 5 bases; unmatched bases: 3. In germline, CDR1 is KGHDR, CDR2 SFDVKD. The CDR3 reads CATSTAGETQYF. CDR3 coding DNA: TGTGCCACCAGCACAGCGGGGGAGACCCAGTACTTC.

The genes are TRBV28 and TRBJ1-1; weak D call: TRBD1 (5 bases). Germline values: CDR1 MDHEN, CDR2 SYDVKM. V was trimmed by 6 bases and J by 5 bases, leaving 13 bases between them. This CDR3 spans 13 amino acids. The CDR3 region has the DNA TGTGCCAGCAGCGAAGCAGGGCGGACTGAAGCTTTCTTT. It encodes CASSEAGRTEAFF. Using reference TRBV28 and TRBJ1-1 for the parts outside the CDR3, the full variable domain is DVKVTQSSRYLVKRTGEKVFLECVQDMDHENMFWYRQDPGLGLRLIYFSYDVKMKEKGDIPEGYSVSREKKERFSLILESASTNQTSMYLCASSEAGRTEAFFGQGTRLTVV.

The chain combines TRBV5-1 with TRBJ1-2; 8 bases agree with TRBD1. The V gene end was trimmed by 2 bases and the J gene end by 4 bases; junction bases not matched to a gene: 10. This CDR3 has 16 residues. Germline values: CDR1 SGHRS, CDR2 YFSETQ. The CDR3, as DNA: TGCGCCAGCAGCTTCCTGCTTCAGGGGGCTTCCTATGGCTACACCTTC. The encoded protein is CASSFLLQGASYGYTF.